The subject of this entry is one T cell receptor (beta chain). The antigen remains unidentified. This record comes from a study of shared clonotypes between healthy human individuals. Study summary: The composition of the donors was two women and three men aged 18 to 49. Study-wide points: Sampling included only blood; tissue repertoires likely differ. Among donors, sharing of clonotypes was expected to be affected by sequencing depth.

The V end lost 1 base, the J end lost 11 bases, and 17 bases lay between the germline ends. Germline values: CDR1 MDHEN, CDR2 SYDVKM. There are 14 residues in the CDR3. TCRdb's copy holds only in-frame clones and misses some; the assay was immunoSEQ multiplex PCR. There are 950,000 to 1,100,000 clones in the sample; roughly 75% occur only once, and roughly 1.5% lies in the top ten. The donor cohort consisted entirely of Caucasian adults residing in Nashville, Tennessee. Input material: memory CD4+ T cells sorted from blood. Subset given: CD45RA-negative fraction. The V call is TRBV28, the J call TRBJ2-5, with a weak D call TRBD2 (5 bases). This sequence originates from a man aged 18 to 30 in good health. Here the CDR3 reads CASSLSTGIGEQYF. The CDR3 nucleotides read TGTGCCAGCAGTTTATCGACGGGGATCGGGGAGCAGTACTTC.